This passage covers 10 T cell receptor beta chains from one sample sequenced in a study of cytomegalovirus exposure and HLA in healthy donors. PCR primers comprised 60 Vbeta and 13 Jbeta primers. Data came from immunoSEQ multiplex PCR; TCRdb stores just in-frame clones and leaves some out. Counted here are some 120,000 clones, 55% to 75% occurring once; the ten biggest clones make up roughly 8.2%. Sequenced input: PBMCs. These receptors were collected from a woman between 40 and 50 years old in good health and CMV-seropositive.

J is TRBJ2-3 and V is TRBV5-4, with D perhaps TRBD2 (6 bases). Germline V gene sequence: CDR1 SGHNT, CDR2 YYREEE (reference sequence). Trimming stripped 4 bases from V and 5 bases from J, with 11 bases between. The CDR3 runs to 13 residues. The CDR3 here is CASSQRGLDTQYF. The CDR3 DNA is TGTGCCAGCAGCCAAAGGGGACTAGATACGCAGTATTTT. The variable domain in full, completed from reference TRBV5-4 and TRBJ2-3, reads ETGVTQSPTHLIKTRGQQVTLRCSSQSGHNTVSWYQQALGQGPQFIFQYYREEENGRGNFPPRFSGLQFPNYSSELNVNALELDDSALYLCASSQRGLDTQYFGPGTRLTVL.

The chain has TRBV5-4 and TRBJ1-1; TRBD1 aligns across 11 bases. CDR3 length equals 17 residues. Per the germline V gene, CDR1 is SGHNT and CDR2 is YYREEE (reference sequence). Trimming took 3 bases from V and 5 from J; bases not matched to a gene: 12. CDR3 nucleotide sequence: TGTGCCAGCAGCTCGGTTGCGAGGACAGGGGGCAGGACTGAAGCTTTCTTT. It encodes CASSSVARTGGRTEAFF.

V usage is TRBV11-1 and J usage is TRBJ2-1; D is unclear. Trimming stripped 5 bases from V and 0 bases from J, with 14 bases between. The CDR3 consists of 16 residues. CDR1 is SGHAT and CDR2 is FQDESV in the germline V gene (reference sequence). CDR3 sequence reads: CASSLTPASSYNEQFF. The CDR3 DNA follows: TGTGCCAGCAGCCTGACTCCGGCGAGCTCCTACAATGAGCAGTTCTTC.

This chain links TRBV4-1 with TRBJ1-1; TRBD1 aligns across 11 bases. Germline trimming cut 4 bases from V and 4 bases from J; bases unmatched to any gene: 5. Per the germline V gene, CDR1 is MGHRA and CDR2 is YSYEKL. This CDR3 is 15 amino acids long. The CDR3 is CASSRDRGGGTEAFF. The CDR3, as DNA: TGCGCCAGCAGCCGGGACAGGGGGGGAGGCACTGAAGCTTTCTTT.

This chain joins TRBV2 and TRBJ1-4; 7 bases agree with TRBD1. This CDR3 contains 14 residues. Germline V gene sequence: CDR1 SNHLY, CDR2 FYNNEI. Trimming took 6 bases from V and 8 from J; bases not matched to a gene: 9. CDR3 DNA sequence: TGTGCCAGCAGAAACAGGGGTTTCGGGGAAAAACTGTTTTTT. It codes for CASRNRGFGEKLFF. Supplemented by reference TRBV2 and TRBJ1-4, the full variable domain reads EPEVTQTPSHQVTQMGQEVILRCVPISNHLYFYWYRQILGQKVEFLVSFYNNEISEKSEIFDDQFSVERPDGSNFTLKIRSTKLEDSAMYFCASRNRGFGEKLFFGSGTQLSVL.

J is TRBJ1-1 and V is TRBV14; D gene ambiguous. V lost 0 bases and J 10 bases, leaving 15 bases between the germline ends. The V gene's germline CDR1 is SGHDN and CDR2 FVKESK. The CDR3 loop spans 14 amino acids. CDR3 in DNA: TGTGCCAGCAGCCAAGATGGAGGTGCAAGCAGAGCTTTCTTT. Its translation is CASSQDGGASRAFF.

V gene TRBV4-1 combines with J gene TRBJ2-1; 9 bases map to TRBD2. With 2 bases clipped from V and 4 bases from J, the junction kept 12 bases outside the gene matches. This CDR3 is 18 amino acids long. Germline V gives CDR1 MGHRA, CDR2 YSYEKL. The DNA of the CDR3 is TGCGCCAGCAGCCAAACGCGGGGCCCTAGCGGGGTGTACAATGAGCAGTTCTTC. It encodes CASSQTRGPSGVYNEQFF.

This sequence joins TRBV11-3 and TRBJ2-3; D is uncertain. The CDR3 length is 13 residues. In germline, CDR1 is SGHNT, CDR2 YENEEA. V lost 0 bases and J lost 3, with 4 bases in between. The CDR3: CASSLDRTDTQYF. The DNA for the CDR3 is TGTGCCAGCAGCTTAGATCGGACAGATACGCAGTATTTT.

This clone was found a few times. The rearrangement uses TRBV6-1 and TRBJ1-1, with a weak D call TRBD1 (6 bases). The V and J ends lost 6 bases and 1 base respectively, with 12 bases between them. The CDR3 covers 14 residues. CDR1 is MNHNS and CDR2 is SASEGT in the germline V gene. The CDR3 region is CASSRLQGNTEAFF. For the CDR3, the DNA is TGTGCCAGCAGCCGACTACAGGGGAACACTGAAGCTTTCTTT.

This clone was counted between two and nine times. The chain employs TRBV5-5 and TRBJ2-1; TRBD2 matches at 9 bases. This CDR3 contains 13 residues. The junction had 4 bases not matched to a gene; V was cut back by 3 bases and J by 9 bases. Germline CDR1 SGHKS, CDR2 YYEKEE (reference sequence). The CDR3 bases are TGTGCCAGCAGCTGGGGAGCGGGGGGTGAGCAGTTCTTC. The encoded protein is CASSWGAGGEQFF.